The clone carrying this TCR beta chain was seen ten or more times. Its antigen remains unidentified. Germline V gene data show CDR1 as SEHNR and CDR2 as FQNEAQ (reference sequence). The CDR3 consists of 12 residues. V was cut by 4 bases and J by 5 bases, with 9 bases left in between. The data derive from a study of T cells after yellow fever vaccination. Study-wide background: SMART-Seq v4 Ultra Low Input served to prepare low-cell-number fractions. Broader study findings: Detected again after the booster were most primary-vaccination clones, at 96% CD4 and roughly 88% CD8.

The TCR cDNA carried a universal primer site and UMIs from 5'RACE template switching. TCRdb itself ran the 5' RACE reads through MiXCR, one entry per CDR3 protein. This sample yields 90,000 to 130,000 distinct CDR3 sequences, of which approximately 8.4% are seen a single time; 25% belongs to the top ten. The TCR originated in a young man who received the YFV17D yellow fever vaccine. V gene TRBV7-9 combines with J gene TRBJ2-7; D is unresolved. This specimen consisted of CD8+ T cells sorted from PBMCs, obtained 45 days after the yellow fever booster vaccination. In DNA, the CDR3 is TGTGCCAGCAGCTCCCGGAATGACGAGCAGTACTTC. This codes for CASSSRNDEQYF.